This TCR beta chain was recovered during a study of OX40 agonist ivuxolimab in advanced cancers. Remarks on this clone: Its antigen remains unidentified.

TCRdb's copy holds only in-frame clones and misses some; the assay was immunoSEQ multiplex PCR. There are 35,000 to 40,000 clones in the sample; approximately 86% occur only once, and 1.5% to 2% lies in the top ten. Trimming took 4 bases from V and 3 from J; bases not matched to a gene: 6. This CDR3 has 14 amino acids. Germline-derived CDR1 and CDR2 are SGHNT and YYREEE (reference sequence). The study, taken as a whole, reports: At 0.1 to 3.0 mg/kg and by week 6, CD4+ and CD8+ T cells in the blood had expanded clonally.

This chain uses TRBV5-4 with TRBJ2-5; TRBD1 aligns across 7 bases. The sample consisted of CD4+ or CD8+ T cells sorted from blood, taken in a trial of the OX40 agonist ivuxolimab. The clonotype was recovered from an adult with an advanced solid tumor such as melanoma, head and neck, liver or kidney cancer. CDR3 region: CASSRFTGEETQYF. The CDR3 DNA follows: TGTGCCAGCAGCCGGTTCACAGGGGAAGAGACCCAGTACTTC.